Following are 3 T cell receptor beta chains from one sample sequenced in a study of T cells after yellow fever vaccination. TCRdb re-called the 5' RACE reads through MiXCR, storing one row per CDR3 protein. The table includes 70,000 or so distinct CDR3 sequences, about 7.7% detected once. Source: CD8+ T cells sorted from PBMCs, taken approximately 11 days after the first yellow fever vaccination. All receptors derive from a man aged 18 to 35 who received the YFV17D yellow fever vaccine.

This clonotype has just one count. A much larger clone lies a single base off, so this may be a read error. The J gene is TRBJ2-7, the V gene TRBV6-1; 9 nucleotides match TRBD1. This CDR3 region has 16 residues. CDR1 MNHNS and CDR2 SASEGT come from the germline V gene. Trimming cost V 8 bases and J 2 bases; bases outside gene matches: 13. For the CDR3, the DNA is TGTGCCAGCGGTGGAGAGACAGGGGGATTTGCCTACGAGCAGTACTTC. Translation: CASGGETGGFAYEQYF.

There are a few counts of this clonotype. This chain uses TRBV4-2 with TRBJ1-6, with 7 bases matching TRBD1. The CDR3 has 15 residues. Losses at the gene ends were 0 bases for V and 9 bases for J; bases not matched to a gene: 5. Germline assignment: CDR1 LGHNA and CDR2 YNFKEQ. The chain's CDR3 is CASSQEDTGVSPLHF. The DNA for the CDR3 is TGTGCCAGCAGCCAAGAGGACACAGGGGTTTCACCCCTCCACTTT.

This clonotype has ten or more counts. J is TRBJ2-5 and V is TRBV11-2; D may be TRBD1 (5 bases). Germline V lookup: CDR1 SGHAT, CDR2 FQNNGV. Deletions cut 4 bases from V and 9 bases from J, with 21 bases between. There are 15 residues in the CDR3. The CDR3 reads CASSSWGRNDAPQYF. CDR3 DNA: TGTGCCAGCAGCTCTTGGGGCCGGAACGACGCGCCCCAGTACTTC.